This T cell receptor (beta chain) was identified in a study of blood T cell repertoires in COVID-19. The CDR3 consists of 14 residues. The ends were cut back, 0 bases at V and 2 bases at J, with 7 bases in the middle. Germline values: CDR1 SGHRS, CDR2 YFSETQ. Sequencing was performed with immunoSEQ multiplex PCR; in TCRdb, only in-frame clones are kept and a portion is missing. The data contain 350,000 to 400,000 clones, around 92% of them singletons. V gene TRBV5-1 combines with J gene TRBJ2-3; TRBD1 is a possible D gene (5 bases). Sequencing was done on a sample of peripheral blood. The source of this sequence is a woman aged 25 to 39 with COVID-19, enrolled during active disease. Here the CDR3 DNA reads TGCGCCAGCAGCTTGGGGGGCGTCACAGATACGCAGTATTTT. Its translation is CASSLGGVTDTQYF.